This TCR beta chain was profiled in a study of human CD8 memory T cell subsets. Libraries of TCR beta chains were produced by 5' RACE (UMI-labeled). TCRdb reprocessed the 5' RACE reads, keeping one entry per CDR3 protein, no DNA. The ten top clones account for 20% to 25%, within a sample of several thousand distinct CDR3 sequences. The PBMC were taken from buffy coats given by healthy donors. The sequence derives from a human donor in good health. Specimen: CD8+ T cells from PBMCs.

CDR3 in amino acids: CASIISGSGQFF. The chain combines TRBV12-3 or TRBV12-4 with TRBJ2-1; the TCRdb D gene call, TRBD2, has no DNA to confirm it. This CDR3 spans 12 amino acids.